This T cell receptor beta chain comes out of a study of graft-versus-host responses after intestinal transplantation. About the research overall: In this cohort, recipients had multivisceral, liver-intestinal, or isolated intestinal transplants.

The V end lost 7 bases, the J end lost 5 bases, and 18 bases lay between the germline ends. This CDR3 has 15 amino acids. CDR1 and CDR2 (germline): MNHEY, SVGAGI. The assay was immunoSEQ multiplex PCR, and TCRdb's table has in-frame clones only and misses some. Of about 59,000 clones listed, around 93% were seen once; the top ten hold approximately 0.4%. On this clone itself: The antigen is undetermined.

The source was unstimulated CD4+ T cells sorted from spleen or lymph node cells, collected before transplant. This chain uses TRBV6-5 with TRBJ1-5, with TRBD1 as a possible D gene (5 bases). The receptor was derived from a human donor who was the organ donor for an intestinal transplant. The CDR3 nucleotides read TGTGCCAGCATGAAGGGCAGGGTGGGGGATCAGCCCCAGCATTTT. Its translation is CASMKGRVGDQPQHF.